Below, 17 T cell receptor beta chains from the same sample are listed, as sequenced in a study of T cells in localized non-small cell lung cancer. The method was immunoSEQ multiplex PCR; TCRdb's version includes in-frame clones alone and lacks a portion of them. The table shows tens of thousands of clones, with over 75% occurring only once. This specimen consisted of peripheral blood, obtained before any cancer treatment. Receptors were obtained from a male donor aged 60 or older with stage III lung adenocarcinoma.

Note on this clone: One end of the junction varies from germline; a read error may be responsible. The chain joins TRBV27 to TRBJ2-2, with 8 positions matching TRBD1. The length of the CDR3 is 15 residues. CDR1 is MNHEY and CDR2 is SMNVEV in the germline V gene (reference sequence). The CDR3 sequence is CASARQGPNIGELFF. The DNA of the CDR3 is TGTGCCAGCGCGCGACAGGGGCCGAACATCGGGGAGCTGTTTTTT.

The chain uses TRBV28 and TRBJ2-7; D is perhaps TRBD2 (6 bases). The CDR3 has 15 residues. The V gene's germline CDR1 is MDHEN and CDR2 SYDVKM. Trimming removed 6 bases from V and 0 bases from J, with 15 bases in between. The CDR3 region has the DNA TGTGCCAGCAGCCAACCGGGAGATCTCTCCTACGAGCAGTACTTC. Translation: CASSQPGDLSYEQYF.

The rearrangement uses TRBV18 and TRBJ1-5; a possible D gene is TRBD1 (5 bases). Germline V gene data show CDR1 as KGHSH and CDR2 as LQKENI. Trimming stripped 3 bases from V and 1 base from J, with 13 bases between. The CDR3 covers 16 residues. CDR3 DNA: TGTGCCAGCTCACCGGCAGGGTTCGGAAGCAATCAGCCCCAGCATTTT. Translation: CASSPAGFGSNQPQHF.

This sequence joins TRBV5-3 and TRBJ1-5, with D possibly matching TRBD1 (5 bases). TRBV5-3 is labeled an ORF, and its function is uncertain. This CDR3 has 14 amino acids. Trimming left V 2 bases short and J 4 bases short, with 10 bases between. The CDR3 DNA reads as TGTGCCAGAAGCTTCGACAGACGAAATCAGCCCCAGCATTTT. Translation gives CARSFDRRNQPQHF.

The chain employs TRBV5-4 and TRBJ2-7; 9 bases match TRBD1. Germline V gene sequence: CDR1 SGHNT, CDR2 YYREEE (reference sequence). The CDR3 spans 14 residues. V dropped 0 bases and J dropped 6; count of bases not matched to a gene: 4. The CDR3 region is CASSLEGQGAEQYF. CDR3 DNA: TGTGCCAGCAGCTTGGAGGGACAGGGTGCCGAGCAGTACTTC.

J is TRBJ1-5 and V is TRBV15; TRBD1 might be the D (6 bases). The CDR3 runs to 15 residues. The V gene's germline CDR1 is LNHNV and CDR2 YYDKDF (reference sequence). Trimming cost V 3 bases and J 0 bases, with 9 bases left between them. The CDR3 here is CATSRDRFSNQPQHF. CDR3 DNA: TGTGCCACCAGCAGGGACAGATTTAGCAATCAGCCCCAGCATTTT.

The chain combines TRBV29-1 with TRBJ1-2, with a tentative D call TRBD1 (6 bases). The ends were cut back, 4 bases at V and 6 bases at J, with 15 bases in the middle. This CDR3 has 13 amino acids. Germline lookup yields CDR1 SQVTM and CDR2 ANQGSEA. CDR3 sequence (DNA): TGCAGCGTTGTAGGGGGGCCATTCGATGGCTACACCTTC. It is translated as CSVVGGPFDGYTF.

The J gene is TRBJ1-2, the V gene TRBV27; D ambiguous. The CDR3 has 13 residues. The germline V gene encodes CDR1 MNHEY and CDR2 SMNVEV (reference sequence). Trimming left V 5 bases short and J 1 base short, with 8 bases between. Written as DNA, the CDR3 is TGTGCCAGCAGTCGGGGAATTAACTATGGCTACACCTTC. Translating it yields CASSRGINYGYTF.

The V gene is TRBV6-1, the J gene TRBJ2-7; the D is unclear. The V end lost 3 bases, the J end lost 2 bases, and 17 bases lay between the germline ends. The length of the CDR3 is 16 residues. The germline V gene has CDR1 MNHNS and CDR2 SASEGT. The CDR3 sequence is CASSDLASRATYEQYF. CDR3 nucleotides: TGTGCCAGCAGTGATCTCGCGAGCCGGGCTACCTACGAGCAGTACTTC.

The sample holds one count of this clone. The chain employs TRBV11-2 and TRBJ2-7; 9 bases are shared with TRBD1. The V gene end was trimmed by 5 bases and the J gene end by 5 bases; junction bases not matched to a gene: 13. The V gene's germline CDR1 is SGHAT and CDR2 FQNNGV. CDR3 length equals 16 residues. The CDR3 is CASSPNPGTGIDEQYF. The CDR3 DNA reads as TGTGCCAGCAGCCCCAACCCCGGGACAGGGATAGACGAGCAGTACTTC.

The chain couples TRBV12-5 to TRBJ1-2; the D gene is possibly TRBD1 (5 bases). The CDR3 loop spans 14 amino acids. Trimming shortened V by 1 base and J by 8 bases, and 14 bases separated the two germline ends. Germline V lookup: CDR1 LGHNT, CDR2 FRNRAP. CDR3 nucleotides: TGTGCTAGTGGTTTGGAACTTGCAGGGAGGGGCTACACCTTC. Protein product: CASGLELAGRGYTF.

This chain uses TRBV5-1 with TRBJ2-7; D remains unclear. This CDR3 comprises 13 residues. From germline, CDR1 is SGHRS and CDR2 YFSETQ. The V end lost 3 bases, the J end lost 1 base, and 8 bases lay between the germline ends. The CDR3 DNA follows: TGCGCCAGCAGCTCCCTATTATCCTACGAGCAGTACTTC. This encodes CASSSLLSYEQYF.

The chain links TRBV2 to TRBJ1-2, with TRBD1 matching 8 bases. With 6 bases clipped from V and 4 bases from J, the junction kept 7 bases outside the gene matches. Per germline, CDR1 SNHLY and CDR2 FYNNEI. This CDR3 spans 14 amino acids. The CDR3 here is CASSLDRGPYGYTF. CDR3 nucleotides: TGTGCCAGCAGCCTTGACAGGGGTCCCTATGGCTACACCTTC.

The chain combines TRBV28 with TRBJ2-1; D not certain. Germline V gene data show CDR1 as MDHEN and CDR2 as SYDVKM. CDR3 length equals 13 residues. V was pared by 10 bases and J by 4 bases, with 14 bases between. The CDR3 protein is CAIGLTSYNEQFF. CDR3 bases: TGTGCCATCGGCCTAACCTCTTACAATGAGCAGTTCTTC. Using reference TRBV28 and TRBJ2-1 for the parts outside the CDR3, the full variable domain is DVKVTQSSRYLVKRTGEKVFLECVQDMDHENMFWYRQDPGLGLRLIYFSYDVKMKEKGDIPEGYSVSREKKERFSLILESASTNQTSMYLCAIGLTSYNEQFFGPGTRLTVL.

This clone was picked up a small number of times. CDR3 residues: CATSGRGGGETQYF. DNA of the CDR3: TGTGCCACCAGTGGGCGGGGAGGTGGAGAGACCCAGTACTTC. This chain links TRBV15 with TRBJ2-5, with D perhaps matching TRBD2 (6 bases). The V gene's germline CDR1 is LNHNV and CDR2 YYDKDF (reference sequence). V was cut by 6 bases and J by 4 bases, with 15 bases left in between. The CDR3 contains 14 residues.

This chain's CDR3 is CASRNRVLGSYEQYF. The CDR3 bases are TGTGCCAGCAGGAACAGGGTCTTAGGCTCCTACGAGCAGTACTTC. The chain carries TRBV27 and TRBJ2-7; D possibly corresponds to TRBD1 (6 bases). V lost 6 bases to trimming and J lost 0 bases, with 15 bases between them. The CDR3 is 15 amino acids. Germline values: CDR1 MNHEY, CDR2 SMNVEV (reference sequence).

The chain combines TRBV2 with TRBJ1-5; no clear D gene. Deletions cut 5 bases from V and 2 bases from J, with 10 bases between. CDR3 length equals 14 residues. Germline CDR1 reads SNHLY; CDR2 reads FYNNEI. The DNA of the CDR3 is TGTGCCAGCAGTTCTCGGGCTGGCAATCAGCCCCAGCATTTT. It encodes CASSSRAGNQPQHF.